The next 26 T cell receptor beta chains were all read from a single sample in a study of STAT5B mutations in CD4+ large granular lymphocyte leukemia. The method was immunoSEQ multiplex PCR; TCRdb's version includes in-frame clones alone and lacks a portion of them. The table has some 34,000 clones, around 74% seen once; the top ten hold less than 0.3%. The specimen sequenced was CD4+ T cells from blood buffy coats. The receptors stem from a human donor in good health.

The chain is built from TRBV5-1 and TRBJ1-5; D is ambiguous. The CDR3 contains 15 residues. The V end was cut by 0 bases, the J end by 5 bases, with 12 bases between. CDR1 and CDR2 (germline): SGHRS, YFSETQ. This CDR3 is CASSLEGSGDQPQHF. The CDR3 coding sequence is TGCGCCAGCAGCTTGGAGGGAAGCGGGGATCAGCCCCAGCATTTT.

The chain has TRBV6-6 and TRBJ2-7; 8 bases are a match to TRBD1. V gave up 4 bases and J gave up 2 bases; unmatched junction bases: 7. The CDR3 covers 15 residues. Looked up from germline, CDR1 is MNHNY and CDR2 is SVGAGI (reference sequence). The DNA for the CDR3 is TGTGCCAGCAGTTTCCACAGGGGGAGAACCTACGAGCAGTACTTC. Translation gives CASSFHRGRTYEQYF.

As DNA, the CDR3 is TGTGCCAGCAGAATAGGGGCAGGACGGACCTACGAGCAGTACTTC. Residues: CASRIGAGRTYEQYF. The rearrangement uses TRBV11-1 and TRBJ2-7, with TRBD1 as a possible D gene (5 bases). V gave up 6 bases and J gave up 2 bases, with 17 bases separating them. Germline CDR1 is SGHAT and CDR2 is FQDESV (reference sequence). The CDR3 spans 15 residues.

This chain joins TRBV5-4 and TRBJ2-2; TRBD2 matches at 11 bases. This CDR3 region has 16 residues. Germline V CDR1 and CDR2: SGHNT, YYREEE (reference sequence). The V segment lost 4 bases and the J segment 8 bases; nucleotides outside the gene matches: 10. The CDR3 here is CASSRIAGGPAGELFF. CDR3 bases: TGTGCCAGCAGCCGGATAGCGGGAGGGCCGGCAGGGGAGCTGTTTTTT. Full variable domain (rest looked up from reference TRBV5-4 and TRBJ2-2): ETGVTQSPTHLIKTRGQQVTLRCSSQSGHNTVSWYQQALGQGPQFIFQYYREEENGRGNFPPRFSGLQFPNYSSELNVNALELDDSALYLCASSRIAGGPAGELFFGEGSRLTVL.

This sequence joins TRBV4-3 and TRBJ2-3; 14 nucleotides match TRBD2. This CDR3 region has 16 residues. Germline-derived CDR1 and CDR2 are LGHNA and YSLEER. The V gene end was trimmed by 4 bases and the J gene end by 6 bases; junction bases not matched to a gene: 6. CDR3 sequence reads: CASSPGLAGVADTQYF. In DNA, the CDR3 is TGCGCCAGCAGCCCGGGACTAGCGGGAGTAGCGGATACGCAGTATTTT.

This clone appeared once. This chain connects TRBV2 to TRBJ1-5; D gene uncertain. Germline V gene data show CDR1 as SNHLY and CDR2 as FYNNEI. The length of the CDR3 is 14 residues. The V end lost 6 bases, the J end lost 2 bases, and 11 bases lay between the germline ends. In nucleotides, the CDR3 is TGTGCCAGCAGACTCGAGGTTGGCAATCAGCCCCAGCATTTT. The encoded protein is CASRLEVGNQPQHF.

The J gene is TRBJ1-1, the V gene TRBV11-3, with D perhaps TRBD1 (5 bases). CDR3 size: 15 residues. The germline V gene has CDR1 SGHNT and CDR2 YENEEA. V was clipped by 5 bases and J by 1 base, with 14 bases between them. The CDR3 loop reads CASSGHQGPNTEAFF. The DNA of the CDR3 is TGTGCCAGCAGCGGGCACCAGGGACCGAACACTGAAGCTTTCTTT.

V is TRBV11-3 and J is TRBJ1-1; 7 bases agree with TRBD1. The CDR3 covers 15 residues. Germline assignment: CDR1 SGHNT and CDR2 YENEEA. The V gene end was trimmed by 5 bases and the J gene end by 0 bases; junction bases not matched to a gene: 6. The CDR3 DNA is TGTGCCAGCAGCCCAGAGGGACAGATGAACACTGAAGCTTTCTTT. Its translation is CASSPEGQMNTEAFF.

V and J are TRBV21-1 and TRBJ1-6; the table's D call, TRBD1, has no DNA check behind it. TRBV21-1 is shown as a pseudogene. The CDR3 loop spans 16 amino acids. CDR3 nucleotides: TGTGCCAGCAGCAAAGTGGAGACAGGGGCTATATTCACCCTCCACTTT. Translation gives CASSKVETGAIFTLHF.

This chain links TRBV11-2 with TRBJ1-1, with D maybe TRBD1 (5 bases). The CDR3 has 13 amino acids. CDR1 and CDR2 (germline): SGHAT, FQNNGV. V dropped 6 bases and J dropped 2 bases, with 10 bases sitting between them. The CDR3 reads CASRKGANTEAFF. CDR3 in DNA: TGTGCCAGCAGAAAAGGGGCAAACACTGAAGCTTTCTTT.

On this clone itself: An end of the junction does not agree with germline; a read error may underlie this. The chain combines TRBV4-1 with TRBJ1-2; a weak D match, TRBD1 (6 bases). The CDR3 is made up of 15 amino acids. The germline gives CDR1 MGHRA, CDR2 YSYEKL. The CDR3 DNA follows: TGCGCCAGCAGCCAGGGTTCAGGACAGAACTATGTCTACACCTTC. Its translation: CASSQGSGQNYVYTF.

CDR3 protein: CASSRLAGEYQETQYF. The CDR3 bases are TGTGCCAGCTCGAGACTAGCGGGCGAGTACCAAGAGACCCAGTACTTC. V gene TRBV6-6 combines with J gene TRBJ2-5; 10 nucleotides line up with TRBD2. CDR1 and CDR2 (germline): MNHNY, SVGAGI (reference sequence). The ends lost 8 bases at V and 0 bases at J; junction bases unmatched: 9. The CDR3 length is 16 residues.

The chain combines TRBV4-1 with TRBJ2-3, with 14 positions matching TRBD2. This CDR3 comprises 18 residues. V shed 4 bases and J 2 bases; nucleotides not matched to a gene: 8. CDR1 is MGHRA, CDR2 YSYEKL, per germline. The CDR3: CASSPLGLAGEFTDTQYF. The CDR3 DNA reads TGCGCCAGCAGCCCCTTGGGACTAGCGGGGGAATTCACAGATACGCAGTATTTT.

This chain links TRBV5-4 with TRBJ1-2, with D maybe TRBD1 (5 bases). CDR1 and CDR2 (germline): SGHNT, YYREEE (reference sequence). The CDR3 is made up of 14 amino acids. Trimming removed 4 bases at V and 8 bases at J, with 18 bases between. The CDR3 loop reads CASSQTGGASGYTF. CDR3 nucleotide sequence: TGTGCCAGCAGCCAAACGGGCGGGGCGTCGGGCTACACCTTC.

The CDR3 DNA reads as TGTGCCAGCAGCTTAAGCGGGAGTGACGAGCAGTACTTC. Its protein product is CASSLSGSDEQYF. This chain uses TRBV7-2 with TRBJ2-7; 8 positions agree with TRBD2. The CDR3 runs 13 residues. Losses at the gene ends were 2 bases for V and 5 bases for J; bases not matched to a gene: 2. Germline CDR1 SGHTA, CDR2 FQGNSA.

The V and J genes are TRBV5-1 and TRBJ1-1; TRBD1 matches 7 bases. This CDR3 region has 15 residues. J lost 7 bases, V lost 0 bases, and 9 bases had no gene match. CDR1 is SGHRS and CDR2 is YFSETQ in the germline V gene. In DNA, the CDR3 is TGCGCCAGCAGCTTGGTAGGGGGCACCCTGGGTGAAGCTTTCTTT. Encoded protein: CASSLVGGTLGEAFF.

The gene calls are TRBV7-2 and TRBJ2-5, with 7 bases lining up with TRBD2. The CDR3 length is 16 residues. The ends lost 8 bases at V and 5 bases at J; junction bases unmatched: 17. Germline loops: CDR1 SGHTA, CDR2 FQGNSA. This chain's CDR3 is CASAPTSRDGRETQYF. In DNA form, the CDR3 reads TGTGCCAGCGCCCCGACTAGCCGGGACGGAAGGGAGACCCAGTACTTC. Full variable domain (outside the CDR3, taken from reference TRBV7-2 and TRBJ2-5): GAGVSQSPSNKVTEKGKDVELRCDPISGHTALYWYRQSLGQGLEFLIYFQGNSAPDKSGLPSDRFSAERTGGSVSTLTIQRTQQEDSAVYLCASAPTSRDGRETQYFGPGTRLLVL.

The V gene is TRBV4-1, the J gene TRBJ1-1; D is uncertain. V was clipped by 3 bases and J by 2 bases, with 13 bases between them. The germline gives CDR1 MGHRA, CDR2 YSYEKL. The CDR3 extends over 15 amino acids. For the CDR3, the DNA is TGCGCCAGCAGCCAGGCGGGGTCCGGAAACACTGAAGCTTTCTTT. This translates into CASSQAGSGNTEAFF.

This chain connects TRBV30 to TRBJ2-7; no clear D gene. The germline gives CDR1 GTSNPN, CDR2 SVGIG (reference sequence). The CDR3 extends over 12 amino acids. V was shortened by 4 bases and J by 2 bases, with 9 bases between the two germline ends. This CDR3 is CAWKESAYEQYF. The CDR3 DNA follows: TGTGCCTGGAAAGAGTCTGCCTACGAGCAGTACTTC.

This chain connects TRBV30 to TRBJ1-1; D ambiguous. Germline loops: CDR1 GTSNPN, CDR2 SVGIG (reference sequence). The CDR3 loop spans 14 amino acids. Trimming pared 4 bases from V and 4 bases from J, leaving 16 bases between. This chain's CDR3 is CAWTDERSGTEAFF. The CDR3 DNA is TGTGCCTGGACCGACGAGAGGTCGGGCACTGAAGCTTTCTTT.

This sequence joins TRBV9 and TRBJ2-5; TRBD1 aligns across 7 bases. The germline V gene encodes CDR1 SGDLS and CDR2 YYNGEE. The CDR3 sequence is 15 residues long. V was clipped by 1 base and J by 2 bases; unmatched bases: 5. CDR3 protein: CASSVTGARQETQYF. The CDR3 coding sequence is TGTGCCAGCAGCGTAACAGGGGCCCGACAAGAGACCCAGTACTTC.

This chain uses TRBV6-1 with TRBJ2-3; 16 bases are shared with TRBD2. J lost 8 bases, V lost 6 bases, and 5 bases had no gene match. The CDR3 runs to 15 residues. Germline CDR1 is MNHNS and CDR2 is SASEGT. In nucleotides, the CDR3 is TGTGCCAGCAGCGGGACTAGCGGGGGGGCGGGTACGCAGTATTTT. The encoded protein is CASSGTSGGAGTQYF.

The rearrangement uses TRBV4-2 and TRBJ2-3; TRBD2 matches at 8 bases. V lost 4 bases to trimming and J lost 5 bases; unmatched junction nucleotides: 14. Germline CDR1 and CDR2: LGHNA and YNFKEQ. This CDR3 region has 17 residues. This CDR3 reads CASSPVIAGFLEDTQYF. In DNA, the CDR3 is TGTGCCAGCAGCCCGGTAATAGCGGGGTTTCTGGAAGATACGCAGTATTTT.

The chain carries TRBV11-3 and TRBJ2-7; TRBD1 agrees at 7 bases. The germline gives CDR1 SGHNT, CDR2 YENEEA. The CDR3 runs 17 residues. V dropped 4 bases and J dropped 4; count of bases not matched to a gene: 16. The CDR3 protein is CASSSNRDRQRFYEQYF. The CDR3, as DNA: TGTGCCAGCAGCTCAAACCGGGACAGACAACGATTTTACGAGCAGTACTTC.

The V and J genes are TRBV7-2 and TRBJ1-1, with D tentatively TRBD1 (6 bases). CDR1 and CDR2 (germline): SGHTA, FQGNSA. V lost 5 bases and J lost 3, with 10 bases in between. This CDR3 spans 13 amino acids. CDR3 loop: CASSQTGYTEAFF. CDR3 DNA: TGTGCCAGCAGCCAAACAGGGTACACTGAAGCTTTCTTT. The entire variable domain, with the rest obtained from reference TRBV7-2 and TRBJ1-1, is as follows: GAGVSQSPSNKVTEKGKDVELRCDPISGHTALYWYRQSLGQGLEFLIYFQGNSAPDKSGLPSDRFSAERTGGSVSTLTIQRTQQEDSAVYLCASSQTGYTEAFFGQGTRLTVV.

This clone appeared a few times. The chain links TRBV7-8 to TRBJ1-4, with D perhaps TRBD1 (5 bases). V dropped 8 bases and J dropped 4 bases, with 17 bases sitting between them. Germline V gene lookup returns CDR1 SGHVS and CDR2 FQNEAQ. The CDR3 covers 15 residues. The CDR3 is CASREVGAFNEKLFF. DNA of the CDR3: TGTGCCAGCCGAGAAGTCGGGGCTTTTAATGAAAAACTGTTTTTT.